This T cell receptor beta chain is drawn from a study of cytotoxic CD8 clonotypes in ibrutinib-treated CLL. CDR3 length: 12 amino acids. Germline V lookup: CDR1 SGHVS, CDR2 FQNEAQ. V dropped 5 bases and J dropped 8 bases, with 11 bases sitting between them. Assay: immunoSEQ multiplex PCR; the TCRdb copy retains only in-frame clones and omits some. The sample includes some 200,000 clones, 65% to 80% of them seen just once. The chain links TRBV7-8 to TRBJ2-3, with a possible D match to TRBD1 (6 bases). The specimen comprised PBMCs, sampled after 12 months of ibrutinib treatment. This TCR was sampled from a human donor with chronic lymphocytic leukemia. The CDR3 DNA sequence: TGTGCCAGCAGCACCGAAGGGGGTACGCAGTATTTT. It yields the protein CASSTEGGTQYF.